A single T cell receptor beta chain is shown here with its context. The antigen remains unidentified. TCRdb's copy holds only in-frame clones and misses some; the assay was immunoSEQ multiplex PCR. The sample holds approximately 16,000 clones, 80% to 90% seen once. The data stem from a study of chemoradiotherapy in HPV16-positive cancers. General observations from the study: Functional assays defining HPV-specific T cells used only a couple of HPV16-positive patients. Candidate HPV-specific clones and E7-related TCR motifs grew in tumor during treatment.

This specimen was blood, taken from a patient who underwent chemoradiotherapy. The sequence was obtained from a human donor with HPV-associated anogenital cancer.

The CDR3 sequence: CASSAGQGPNQPQHF. The CDR3 DNA reads as TGTGCCAGCAGTGCCGGACAGGGCCCTAATCAGCCCCAGCATTTT. The chain links TRBV6-5 to TRBJ1-5; TRBD1 matches at 8 bases. Germline-derived CDR1 and CDR2 are MNHEY and SVGAGI. CDR3 length: 15 residues. After removal of 5 bases from V and 4 bases from J, the junction contained 7 bases not matched to a gene.